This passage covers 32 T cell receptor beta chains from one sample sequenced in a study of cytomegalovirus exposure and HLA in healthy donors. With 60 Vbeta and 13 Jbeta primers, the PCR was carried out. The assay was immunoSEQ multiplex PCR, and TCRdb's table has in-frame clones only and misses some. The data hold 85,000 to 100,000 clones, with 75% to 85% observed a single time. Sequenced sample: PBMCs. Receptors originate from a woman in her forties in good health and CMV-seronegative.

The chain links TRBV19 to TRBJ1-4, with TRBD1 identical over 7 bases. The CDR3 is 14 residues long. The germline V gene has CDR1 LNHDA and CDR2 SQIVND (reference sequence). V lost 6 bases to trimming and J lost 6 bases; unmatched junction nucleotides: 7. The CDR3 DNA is TGTGCCAGTAGCGCGGACAGGTGGCATGAAAAACTGTTTTTT. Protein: CASSADRWHEKLFF. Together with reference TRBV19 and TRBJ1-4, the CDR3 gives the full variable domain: DGGITQSPKYLFRKEGQNVTLSCEQNLNHDAMYWYRQDPGQGLRLIYYSQIVNDFQKGDIAEGYSVSREKKESFPLTVTSAQKNPTAFYLCASSADRWHEKLFFGSGTQLSVL.

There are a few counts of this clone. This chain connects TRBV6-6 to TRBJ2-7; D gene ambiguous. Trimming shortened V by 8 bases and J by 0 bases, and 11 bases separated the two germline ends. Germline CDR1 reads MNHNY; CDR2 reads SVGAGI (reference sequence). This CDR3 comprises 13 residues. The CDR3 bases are TGTGCCAGCTGGTCGAGGAGCTCCTACGAGCAGTACTTC. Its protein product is CASWSRSSYEQYF.

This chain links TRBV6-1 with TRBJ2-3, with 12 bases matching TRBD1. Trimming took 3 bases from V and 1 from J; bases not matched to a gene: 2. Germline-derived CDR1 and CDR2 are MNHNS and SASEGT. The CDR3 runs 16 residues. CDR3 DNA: TGTGCCAGCAGTGATGGGGACAGGGGGCGCACAGATACGCAGTATTTT. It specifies CASSDGDRGRTDTQYF.

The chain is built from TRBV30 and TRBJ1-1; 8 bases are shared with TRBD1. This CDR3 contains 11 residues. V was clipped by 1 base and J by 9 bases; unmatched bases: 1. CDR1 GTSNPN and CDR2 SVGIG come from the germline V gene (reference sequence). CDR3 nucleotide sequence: TGTGCCTGGAGTGGGACAGGGAAAGCTTTCTTT. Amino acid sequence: CAWSGTGKAFF.

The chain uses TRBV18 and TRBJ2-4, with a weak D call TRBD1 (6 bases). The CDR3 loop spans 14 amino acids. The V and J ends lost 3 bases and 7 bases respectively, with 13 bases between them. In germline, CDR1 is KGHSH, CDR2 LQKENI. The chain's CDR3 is CASSPSAGANIQYF. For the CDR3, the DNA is TGTGCCAGCTCACCCAGCGCAGGGGCGAACATTCAGTACTTC. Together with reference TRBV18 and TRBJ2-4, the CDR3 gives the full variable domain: NAGVMQNPRHLVRRRGQEARLRCSPMKGHSHVYWYRQLPEEGLKFMVYLQKENIIDESGMPKERFSAEFPKEGPSILRIQQVVRGDSAAYFCASSPSAGANIQYFGAGTRLSVL.

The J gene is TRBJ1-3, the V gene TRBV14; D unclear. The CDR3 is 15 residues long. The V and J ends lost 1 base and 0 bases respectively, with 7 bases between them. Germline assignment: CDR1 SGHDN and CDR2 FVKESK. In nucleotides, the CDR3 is TGTGCCAGCAGCCAAGTTGTACACTCTGGAAACACCATATATTTT. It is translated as CASSQVVHSGNTIYF.

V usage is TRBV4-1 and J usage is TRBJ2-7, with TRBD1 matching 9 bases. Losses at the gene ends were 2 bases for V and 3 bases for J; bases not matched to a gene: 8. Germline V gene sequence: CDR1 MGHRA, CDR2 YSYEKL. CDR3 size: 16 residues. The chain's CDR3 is CASSQLAPGQGYEQYF. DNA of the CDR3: TGCGCCAGCAGCCAACTTGCACCGGGACAGGGCTACGAGCAGTACTTC.

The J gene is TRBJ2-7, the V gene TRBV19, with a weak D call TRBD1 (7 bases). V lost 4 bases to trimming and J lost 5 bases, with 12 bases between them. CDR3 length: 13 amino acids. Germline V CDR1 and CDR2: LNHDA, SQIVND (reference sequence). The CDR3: CASSNRGGNEQYF. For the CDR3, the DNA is TGTGCCAGTAGTAACAGGGGAGGTAACGAGCAGTACTTC.

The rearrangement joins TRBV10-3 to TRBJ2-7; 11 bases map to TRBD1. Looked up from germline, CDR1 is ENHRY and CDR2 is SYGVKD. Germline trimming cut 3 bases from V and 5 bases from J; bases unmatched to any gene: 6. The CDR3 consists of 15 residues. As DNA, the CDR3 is TGTGCCATCAGTGAAGGGGACAGGGGGGGAGACGAGCAGTACTTC. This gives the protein CAISEGDRGGDEQYF.

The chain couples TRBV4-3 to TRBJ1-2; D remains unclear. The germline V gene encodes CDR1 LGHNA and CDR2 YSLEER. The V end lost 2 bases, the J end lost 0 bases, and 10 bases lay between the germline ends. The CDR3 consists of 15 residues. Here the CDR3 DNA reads TGCGCCAGCAGCCAACCAGGCGCTCCTAACTATGGCTACACCTTC. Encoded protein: CASSQPGAPNYGYTF.

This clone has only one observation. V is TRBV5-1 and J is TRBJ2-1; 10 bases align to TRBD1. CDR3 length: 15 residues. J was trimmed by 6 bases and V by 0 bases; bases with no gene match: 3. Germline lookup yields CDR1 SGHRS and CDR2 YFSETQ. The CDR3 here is CASSLAGTGVNEQFF. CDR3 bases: TGCGCCAGCAGCTTGGCCGGGACAGGGGTCAATGAGCAGTTCTTC.

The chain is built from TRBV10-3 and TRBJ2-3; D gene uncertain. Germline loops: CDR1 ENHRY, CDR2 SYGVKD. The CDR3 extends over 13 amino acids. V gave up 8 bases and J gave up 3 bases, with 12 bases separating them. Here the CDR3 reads CAIGTEVTDTQYF. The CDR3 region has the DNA TGTGCCATCGGTACCGAGGTAACAGATACGCAGTATTTT.

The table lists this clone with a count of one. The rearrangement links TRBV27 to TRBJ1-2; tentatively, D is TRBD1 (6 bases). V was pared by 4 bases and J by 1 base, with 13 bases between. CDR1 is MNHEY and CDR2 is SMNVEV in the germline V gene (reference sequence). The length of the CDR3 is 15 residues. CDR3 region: CASSSHRAGNYGYTF. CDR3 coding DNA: TGTGCCAGCAGTTCACACAGGGCTGGTAACTATGGCTACACCTTC.

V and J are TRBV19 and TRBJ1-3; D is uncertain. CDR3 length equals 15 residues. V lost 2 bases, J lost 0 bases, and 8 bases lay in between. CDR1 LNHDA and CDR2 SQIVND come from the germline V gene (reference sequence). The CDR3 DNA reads TGTGCCAGTAGTATAAGAGGCAGCTCTGGAAACACCATATATTTT. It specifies CASSIRGSSGNTIYF. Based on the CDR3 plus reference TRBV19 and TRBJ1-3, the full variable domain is DGGITQSPKYLFRKEGQNVTLSCEQNLNHDAMYWYRQDPGQGLRLIYYSQIVNDFQKGDIAEGYSVSREKKESFPLTVTSAQKNPTAFYLCASSIRGSSGNTIYFGEGSWLTVV.

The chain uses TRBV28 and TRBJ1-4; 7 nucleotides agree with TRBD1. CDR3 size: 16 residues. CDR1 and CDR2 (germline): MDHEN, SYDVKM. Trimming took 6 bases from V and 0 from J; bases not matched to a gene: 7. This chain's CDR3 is CASSLGQLATNEKLFF. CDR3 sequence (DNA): TGTGCCAGCAGCCTGGGACAGCTAGCAACTAATGAAAAACTGTTTTTT.

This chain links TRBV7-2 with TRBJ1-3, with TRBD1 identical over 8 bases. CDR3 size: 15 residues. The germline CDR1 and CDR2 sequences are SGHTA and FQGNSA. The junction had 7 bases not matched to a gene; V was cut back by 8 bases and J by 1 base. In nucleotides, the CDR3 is TGTGCCAGCTGGAGTCAGGGGGCTTCTGGAAACACCATATATTTT. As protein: CASWSQGASGNTIYF.

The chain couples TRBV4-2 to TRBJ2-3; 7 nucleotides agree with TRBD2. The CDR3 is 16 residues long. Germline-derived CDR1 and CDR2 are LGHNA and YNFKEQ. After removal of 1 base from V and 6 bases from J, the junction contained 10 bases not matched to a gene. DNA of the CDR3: TGTGCCAGCAGCCAAGGCGATAAGCGGGGATGGGATACGCAGTATTTT. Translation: CASSQGDKRGWDTQYF.

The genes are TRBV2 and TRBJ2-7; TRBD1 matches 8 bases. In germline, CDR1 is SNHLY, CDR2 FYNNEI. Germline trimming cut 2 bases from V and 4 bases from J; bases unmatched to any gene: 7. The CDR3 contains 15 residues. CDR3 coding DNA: TGTGCCAGCAGTGAAAGCAGGGGGCCGGGGTACGAGCAGTACTTC. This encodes CASSESRGPGYEQYF.

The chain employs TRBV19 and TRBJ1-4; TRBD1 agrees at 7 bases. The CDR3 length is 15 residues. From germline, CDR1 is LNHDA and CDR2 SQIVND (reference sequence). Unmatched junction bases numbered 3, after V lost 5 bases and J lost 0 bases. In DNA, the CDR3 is TGTGCCAGTAGTGTCGGGACAGCAACTAATGAAAAACTGTTTTTT. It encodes CASSVGTATNEKLFF.

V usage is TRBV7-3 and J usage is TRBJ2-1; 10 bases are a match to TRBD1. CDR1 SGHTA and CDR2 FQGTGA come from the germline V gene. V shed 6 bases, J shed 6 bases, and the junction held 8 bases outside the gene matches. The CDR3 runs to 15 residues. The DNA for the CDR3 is TGTGCCAGCAGTTTACGGGACAGGGGTATCAATGAGCAGTTCTTC. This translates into CASSLRDRGINEQFF.

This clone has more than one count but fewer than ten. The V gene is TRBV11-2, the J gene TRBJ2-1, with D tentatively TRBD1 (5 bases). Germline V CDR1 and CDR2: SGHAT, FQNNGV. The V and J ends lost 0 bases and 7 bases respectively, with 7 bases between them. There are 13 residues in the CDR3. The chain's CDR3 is CASSLDRENEQFF. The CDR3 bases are TGTGCCAGCAGCTTAGACAGGGAAAATGAGCAGTTCTTC.

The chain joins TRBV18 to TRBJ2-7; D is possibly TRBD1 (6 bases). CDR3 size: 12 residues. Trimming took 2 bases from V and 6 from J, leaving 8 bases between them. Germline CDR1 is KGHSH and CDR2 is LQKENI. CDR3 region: CASSPTGPEQYF. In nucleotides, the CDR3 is TGTGCCAGCTCACCAACAGGGCCCGAGCAGTACTTC.

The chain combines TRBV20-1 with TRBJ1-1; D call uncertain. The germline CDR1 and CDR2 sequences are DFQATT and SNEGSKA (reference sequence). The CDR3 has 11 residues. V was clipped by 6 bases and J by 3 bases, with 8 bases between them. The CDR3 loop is CSAQIHTEAFF. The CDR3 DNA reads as TGCAGTGCCCAGATTCACACTGAAGCTTTCTTT.

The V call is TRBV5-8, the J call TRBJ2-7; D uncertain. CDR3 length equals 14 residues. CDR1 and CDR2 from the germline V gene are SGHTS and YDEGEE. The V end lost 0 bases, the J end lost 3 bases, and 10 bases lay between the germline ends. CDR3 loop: CASSLDYPGYEQYF. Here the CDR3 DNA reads TGTGCCAGCAGCTTGGATTATCCGGGCTACGAGCAGTACTTC.

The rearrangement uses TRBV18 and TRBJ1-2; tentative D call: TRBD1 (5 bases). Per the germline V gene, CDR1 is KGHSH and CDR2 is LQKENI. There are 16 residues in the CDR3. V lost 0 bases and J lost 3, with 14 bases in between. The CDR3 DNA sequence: TGTGCCAGCTCACCACCTGCGGGGCCGCGGTACTATGGCTACACCTTC. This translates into CASSPPAGPRYYGYTF.

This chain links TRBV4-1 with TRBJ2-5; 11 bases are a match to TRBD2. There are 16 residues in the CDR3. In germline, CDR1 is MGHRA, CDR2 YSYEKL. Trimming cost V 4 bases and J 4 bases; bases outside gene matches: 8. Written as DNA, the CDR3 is TGCGCCAGCAGCCCGCATAGCGGGGGGGCGGGAGAGACCCAGTACTTC. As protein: CASSPHSGGAGETQYF.

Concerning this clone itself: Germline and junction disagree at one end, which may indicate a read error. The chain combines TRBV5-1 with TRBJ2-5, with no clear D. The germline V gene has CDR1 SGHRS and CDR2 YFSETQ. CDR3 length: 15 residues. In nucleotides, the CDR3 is TGCGCCAGCAGCTTCGGGTCCGGGTCCGGAGAGGCCCAGTACTTC. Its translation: CASSFGSGSGEAQYF. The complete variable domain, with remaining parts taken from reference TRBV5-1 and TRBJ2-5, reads KAGVTQTPRYLIKTRGQQVTLSCSPISGHRSVSWYQQTPGQGLQFLFEYFSETQRNKGNFPGRFSGRQFSNSRSEMNVSTLELGDSALYLCASSFGSGSGEAQYFGPGTRLLVL.

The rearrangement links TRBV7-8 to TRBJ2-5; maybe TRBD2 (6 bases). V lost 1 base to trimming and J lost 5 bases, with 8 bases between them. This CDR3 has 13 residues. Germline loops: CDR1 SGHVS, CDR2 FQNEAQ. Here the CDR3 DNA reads TGTGCCAGCAGCTTAGACCGGGAGGAGACCCAGTACTTC. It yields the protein CASSLDREETQYF.

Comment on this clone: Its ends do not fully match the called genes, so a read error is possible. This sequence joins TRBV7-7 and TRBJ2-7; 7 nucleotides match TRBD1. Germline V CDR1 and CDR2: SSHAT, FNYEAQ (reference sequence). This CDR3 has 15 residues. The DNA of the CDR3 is TGTGCTAGCAGCTTAGGGGAAGGGGGCGCCTACGAGCAGTACTTC. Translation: CASSLGEGGAYEQYF.

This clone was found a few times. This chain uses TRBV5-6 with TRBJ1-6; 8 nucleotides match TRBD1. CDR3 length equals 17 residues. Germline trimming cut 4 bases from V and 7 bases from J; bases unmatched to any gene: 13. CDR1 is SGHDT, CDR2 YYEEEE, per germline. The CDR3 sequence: CASSLGTGRRENSPLHF. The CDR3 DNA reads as TGTGCCAGCAGCCTAGGGACAGGCCGCAGGGAGAATTCACCCCTCCACTTT.

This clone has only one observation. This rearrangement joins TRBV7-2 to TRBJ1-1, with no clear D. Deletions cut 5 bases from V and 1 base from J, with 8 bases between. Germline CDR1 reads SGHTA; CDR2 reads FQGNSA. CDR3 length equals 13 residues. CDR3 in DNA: TGTGCCAGCAGCAGTATCGGGAACACTGAAGCTTTCTTT. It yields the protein CASSSIGNTEAFF.

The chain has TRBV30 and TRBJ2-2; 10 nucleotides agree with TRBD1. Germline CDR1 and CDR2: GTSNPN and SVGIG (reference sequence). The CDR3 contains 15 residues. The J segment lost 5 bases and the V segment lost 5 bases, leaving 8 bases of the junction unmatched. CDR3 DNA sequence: TGTGCCTGGGGGAAGGACAGGGGGAGTACCGGGGAGCTGTTTTTT. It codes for CAWGKDRGSTGELFF.